Below, 21 T cell receptor beta chains from the same sample are listed, as sequenced in a study of response to subunit inactivated influenza vaccine. TCRdb re-called the RT-PCR reads with MiXCR, one entry per CDR3 protein. Seen here are roughly 700,000 distinct CDR3 sequences, approximately 15% observed once, and the top ten hold 5.5% to 8%. The sequencing used PBMCs from blood, collected less than 15 days before vaccination. These receptors were collected from a man in his fifties who received an inactivated influenza vaccine.

CDR3: CSARGGRQGRNTDTQYF. CDR3 in DNA: TGCAGTGCTAGAGGGGGAAGGCAGGGGCGAAACACAGATACGCAGTATTTT. This chain joins TRBV20-1 and TRBJ2-3; a weak D match, TRBD1 (6 bases). This CDR3 has 17 amino acids. CDR1 and CDR2 (germline): DFQATT, SNEGSKA (reference sequence). Trimming shortened V by 1 base and J by 2 bases, and 19 bases separated the two germline ends.

This clonotype occurred many times. This CDR3 is CASSQSDRSYEQYF. The CDR3 bases are TGTGCCAGCAGCCAATCCGACAGAAGCTACGAGCAGTACTTC. The chain uses TRBV3-1 and TRBJ2-7, with D possibly matching TRBD1 (5 bases). V lost 2 bases and J 3 bases, leaving 11 bases between the germline ends. In germline, CDR1 is LGHDT, CDR2 YNNKEL (reference sequence). This CDR3 contains 14 residues.

This clonotype was seen at least ten times. This chain uses TRBV28 with TRBJ2-1; D uncertain. Germline values: CDR1 MDHEN, CDR2 SYDVKM. The CDR3 is 11 residues long. V lost 1 base and J lost 6, with 1 base in between. The CDR3 here is CASSLFNEQFF. As DNA, the CDR3 is TGTGCCAGCAGTTTATTCAATGAGCAGTTCTTC.

This clonotype was seen a few times. The V gene is TRBV6-2 or TRBV6-3, the J gene TRBJ2-7; 11 nucleotides align to TRBD1. There are 16 residues in the CDR3. CDR1 is MNHEY, CDR2 SVGEGT, per germline. J was trimmed by 1 base and V by 6 bases; bases with no gene match: 8. The CDR3 spells CASRAAGTGGSYEQYF. The CDR3 DNA is TGTGCCAGCAGAGCGGCCGGGACAGGGGGTTCCTACGAGCAGTACTTC.

The chain joins TRBV12-3 or TRBV12-4 to TRBJ2-7; 11 nucleotides line up with TRBD2. V was clipped by 5 bases and J by 1 base; unmatched bases: 4. CDR3 length equals 15 residues. CDR3 coding DNA: TGTGCCAGCAGTCCGGGACTAGCGGTATCCTACGAGCAGTACTTC. The encoded protein is CASSPGLAVSYEQYF.

This sequence joins TRBV4-1 and TRBJ1-1; D is perhaps TRBD1 (5 bases). Germline CDR1 MGHRA, CDR2 YSYEKL. V lost 4 bases and J lost 1, with 13 bases in between. The CDR3 loop spans 15 amino acids. CDR3 amino acids: CASSLNPGGNTEAFF. In nucleotides, the CDR3 is TGCGCCAGCAGCCTTAACCCGGGGGGGAACACTGAAGCTTTCTTT.

The chain recombines TRBV10-3 with TRBJ2-3, with 10 bases identical to TRBD2. Germline values: CDR1 ENHRY, CDR2 SYGVKD. The junction had 8 bases not matched to a gene; V was cut back by 6 bases and J by 2 bases. The CDR3 runs 16 residues. The CDR3 sequence is CAISQLAGAPTDTQYF. CDR3 DNA sequence: TGTGCCATCAGCCAGCTAGCGGGGGCCCCCACAGATACGCAGTATTTT.

The V and J genes are TRBV7-9 and TRBJ1-2; tentative D call: TRBD1 (5 bases). This CDR3 contains 13 residues. Germline V gene sequence: CDR1 SEHNR, CDR2 FQNEAQ (reference sequence). Trimming cost V 3 bases and J 4 bases, with 9 bases left between them. CDR3 sequence: CASSFSRGYGYTF. As DNA, the CDR3 is TGTGCCAGCAGCTTTTCAAGGGGCTATGGCTACACCTTC.

This clonotype was seen only a few times. This chain joins TRBV6-6 and TRBJ2-1; D remains unclear. The V and J ends lost 8 bases and 5 bases respectively, with 7 bases between them. Germline lookup yields CDR1 MNHNY and CDR2 SVGAGI (reference sequence). The CDR3 length is 11 residues. The CDR3 protein is CASGNDNEQFF. Written as DNA, the CDR3 is TGTGCCAGCGGGAATGACAATGAGCAGTTCTTC.

The DNA for the CDR3 is TGCAGTGCTAGAGATCTCAGGGCCGGTTCCTACAATGAGCAGTTCTTC. Protein sequence: CSARDLRAGSYNEQFF. This sequence joins TRBV20-1 and TRBJ2-1; D possibly corresponds to TRBD1 (5 bases). Germline values: CDR1 DFQATT, CDR2 SNEGSKA (reference sequence). Trimming left V 0 bases short and J 1 base short, with 13 bases between. The CDR3 has 16 amino acids.

This sequence joins TRBV5-1 and TRBJ2-6; possibly TRBD1 for D (6 bases). V gave up 5 bases and J gave up 4 bases, with 13 bases separating them. Germline CDR1 reads SGHRS; CDR2 reads YFSETQ. CDR3 size: 15 residues. This CDR3 is CASRQGESGANVLTF. Here the CDR3 DNA reads TGCGCCAGCAGACAGGGAGAATCCGGGGCCAACGTCCTGACTTTC.

This clonotype has only a few counts. The chain employs TRBV7-3 and TRBJ2-2, with no clear D. There are 15 residues in the CDR3. In germline, CDR1 is SGHTA, CDR2 FQGTGA. Between the trimmed V and J ends, which lost 8 bases and 4 bases, there was a span of 17 bases. CDR3 residues: CASGSSGLGTGELFF. CDR3 nucleotide sequence: TGTGCCAGCGGTAGTAGTGGTTTGGGCACCGGGGAGCTGTTTTTT. Full variable domain (outside the CDR3, taken from reference TRBV7-3 and TRBJ2-2): GAGVSQTPSNKVTEKGKYVELRCDPISGHTALYWYRQSLGQGPEFLIYFQGTGAADDSGLPNDRFFAVRPEGSVSTLKIQRTERGDSAVYLCASGSSGLGTGELFFGEGSRLTVL.

The chain employs TRBV5-1 and TRBJ2-7; weak D call: TRBD1 (7 bases). V was shortened by 4 bases and J by 4 bases, with 18 bases between the two germline ends. The CDR3 runs 15 residues. The germline CDR1 and CDR2 sequences are SGHRS and YFSETQ. The chain's CDR3 is CASSLAGTAIYEQYF. CDR3 nucleotide sequence: TGCGCCAGCAGCCTTGCGGGGACAGCGATTTACGAGCAGTACTTC.

This clonotype was counted a few times. The chain is built from TRBV28 and TRBJ2-3; 7 positions agree with TRBD2. The CDR3 loop spans 16 amino acids. Trimming at V came to 4 bases and at J to 2 bases, leaving 9 bases not matched to a gene. Germline loops: CDR1 MDHEN, CDR2 SYDVKM. The CDR3 DNA reads TGTGCCAGCAGTTCATCGTATGCGGGGGACACAGATACGCAGTATTTT. It yields the protein CASSSSYAGDTDTQYF.

This clonotype was recorded a few times. In nucleotides, the CDR3 is TGCAGCGTCAGAGGGACAGGGGGCGCGGTAAATGAGCAGTTCTTC. This gives the protein CSVRGTGGAVNEQFF. J is TRBJ2-1 and V is TRBV29-1, with TRBD1 matching over 12 bases. Germline lookup yields CDR1 SQVTM and CDR2 ANQGSEA. Trimming cost V 6 bases and J 7 bases; bases outside gene matches: 10. The length of the CDR3 is 15 residues.

This clonotype was detected many times. The V call is TRBV27, the J call TRBJ2-5; D is uncertain. V was clipped by 3 bases and J by 5 bases, with 13 bases between them. The CDR3 runs 14 residues. Germline V gene data show CDR1 as MNHEY and CDR2 as SMNVEV (reference sequence). CDR3 in DNA: TGTGCCAGCAGTTTTTACGGCAGTCGGGAGACCCAGTACTTC. Translating gives CASSFYGSRETQYF.

The CDR3 DNA follows: TGCGCCAGCAGCTTTATTGGGGGTTTCACTGAAGCTTTCTTT. This codes for CASSFIGGFTEAFF. The gene calls are TRBV5-1 and TRBJ1-1, with D possibly being TRBD1 (5 bases). This CDR3 has 14 amino acids. Germline values: CDR1 SGHRS, CDR2 YFSETQ. Deletions cut 2 bases from V and 4 bases from J, with 12 bases between.

The gene calls are TRBV6-5 and TRBJ2-5; the D is unclear. This CDR3 comprises 14 residues. CDR1 and CDR2 (germline): MNHEY, SVGAGI. With 2 bases removed from V and 1 base from J, the gap between germline ends came to 8 bases. The CDR3 reads CASSYQGFQETQYF. In DNA form, the CDR3 reads TGTGCCAGCAGTTACCAAGGGTTCCAAGAGACCCAGTACTTC.

This clonotype was recorded a few times. This chain joins TRBV12-3 or TRBV12-4 and TRBJ2-2; no clear D gene. V lost 3 bases to trimming and J lost 4 bases, with 9 bases between them. The CDR3 runs to 14 residues. CDR3: CASSFSPLTGELFF. The CDR3 DNA follows: TGTGCCAGCAGTTTTTCGCCTCTCACCGGGGAGCTGTTTTTT.

The chain recombines TRBV27 with TRBJ2-7; D possibly corresponds to TRBD1 (6 bases). V lost 6 bases, J lost 2 bases, and 17 bases lay in between. The CDR3 has 15 residues. Germline CDR1 reads MNHEY; CDR2 reads SMNVEV (reference sequence). The CDR3 reads CASSSRDPGAYEQYF. CDR3 in DNA: TGTGCCAGCAGCTCCCGGGACCCAGGGGCCTACGAGCAGTACTTC.

The chain's CDR3 is CASKIAGANTGELFF. In nucleotides, the CDR3 is TGTGCCAGCAAAATAGCGGGGGCTAACACCGGGGAGCTGTTTTTT. This rearrangement joins TRBV6-1 to TRBJ2-2; 9 bases agree with TRBD2. V was pared by 7 bases and J by 2 bases, with 5 bases of the junction left unmatched. This CDR3 is 15 amino acids long. Germline V lookup: CDR1 MNHNS, CDR2 SASEGT.